This T cell receptor beta chain appears in the sequencing data of a study of blood T cell repertoires in COVID-19. Study overall: Samples representing acute and convalescent COVID-19 were sourced from the United States, Italy and Spain.

Here immunoSEQ multiplex PCR was the method, and the copy in TCRdb shows in-frame clones only, minus some. The data show about 250,000 clones, roughly 83% seen once. Sequencing input: peripheral blood. This receptor was obtained from a man aged 80 or over with acute or convalescent COVID-19.

CDR3 DNA: TGTGCCAGCAGCTCGAGGACTAGCGGGGGGGCGGCCAAAAACATTCAGTACTTC. It specifies CASSSRTSGGAAKNIQYF. The J gene is TRBJ2-4, the V gene TRBV4-2; 15 bases agree with TRBD2. Trimming took 5 bases from V and 1 from J; bases not matched to a gene: 6. Germline values: CDR1 LGHNA, CDR2 YNFKEQ. The CDR3 totals 18 residues.